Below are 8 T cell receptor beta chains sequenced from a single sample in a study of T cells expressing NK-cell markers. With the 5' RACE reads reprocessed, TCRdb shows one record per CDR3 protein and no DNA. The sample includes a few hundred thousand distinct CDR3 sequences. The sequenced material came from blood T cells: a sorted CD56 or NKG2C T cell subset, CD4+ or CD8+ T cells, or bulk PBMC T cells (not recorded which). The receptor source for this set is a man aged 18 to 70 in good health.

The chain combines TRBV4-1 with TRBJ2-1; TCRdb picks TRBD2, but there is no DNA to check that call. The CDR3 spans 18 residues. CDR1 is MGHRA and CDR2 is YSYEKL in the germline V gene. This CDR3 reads CASRTGLAGGPRRGEQFF.

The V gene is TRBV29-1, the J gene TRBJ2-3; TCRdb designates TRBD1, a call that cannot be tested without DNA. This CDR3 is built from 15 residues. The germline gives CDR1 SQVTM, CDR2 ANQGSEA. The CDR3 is CSVELQGGIRDTQYF.

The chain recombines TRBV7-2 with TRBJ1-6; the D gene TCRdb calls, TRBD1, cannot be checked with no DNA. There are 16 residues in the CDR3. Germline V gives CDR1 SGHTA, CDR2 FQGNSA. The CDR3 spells CASSFTGVLYNSPLHF.

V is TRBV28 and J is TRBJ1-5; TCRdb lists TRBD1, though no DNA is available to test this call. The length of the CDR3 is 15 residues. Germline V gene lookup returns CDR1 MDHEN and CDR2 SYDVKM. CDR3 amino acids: CASSLLTRGVEPQHF.

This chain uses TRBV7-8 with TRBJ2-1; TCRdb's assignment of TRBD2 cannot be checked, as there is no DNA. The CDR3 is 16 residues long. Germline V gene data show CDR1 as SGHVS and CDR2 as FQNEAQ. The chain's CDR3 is CASRPDVRGGDSEQFF.

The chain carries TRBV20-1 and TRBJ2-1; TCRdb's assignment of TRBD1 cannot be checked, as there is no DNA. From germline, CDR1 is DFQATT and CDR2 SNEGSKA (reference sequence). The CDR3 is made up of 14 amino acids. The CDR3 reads CSARGNLRDNEQFF.

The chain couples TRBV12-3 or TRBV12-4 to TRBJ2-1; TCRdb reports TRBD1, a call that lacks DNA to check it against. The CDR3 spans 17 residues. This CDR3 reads CASSLGNGGLSYNEQFF.

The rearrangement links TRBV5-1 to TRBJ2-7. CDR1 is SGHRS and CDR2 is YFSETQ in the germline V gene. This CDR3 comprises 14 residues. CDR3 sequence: CASSPQVGTYEQYF.